Detailed here is one TCR beta chain. Its cognate antigen has yet to be identified. No much larger clone exists at a distance of one base, and base qualities are not known. Reading from cysteine to phenylalanine, the CDR3 counts 12 amino acids. The retained sequence is limited to the CDR3, 36 bases, with the frame set at the first base. Sequences SQVTM (CDR1) and ANQGSEA (CDR2) are obtained from the germline V gene. V and J are trimmed by 6 bases and 8 bases, and the gene matches miss 6 bases of the junction. This entry belongs to a study of control samples from healthy donors and cancer patients (dated by TCRdb to between 2020 and 2021). The library was obtained by the immunoSEQ multiplex PCR assay. TCRdb stores this immuneACCESS table with in-frame sequences only. Part of the clones is absent; in the studies checked, under half of the shortfall reflects unresolved V genes, and no reason is known for the rest. The sample records fewer than 200,000 clones, 85% to 90% of which are singletons. The ten largest account for roughly 1.3% of the sample.

The sequence derives from a woman aged 50 to 60 in good health. The sequenced material came from blood. The receptor chain draws on TRBV29-1 and TRBJ1-4, and TRBD1 aligns with 7 junction nucleotides. The CDR3 amino acid sequence is: CSVMTGWEKLFF. DNA sequence: TGCAGCGTCATGACAGGGTGGGAAAAACTGTTTTTT. Where the CDR3 stops, the reference TRBV29-1 and TRBJ1-4 genes take over; the full variable domain is SAVISQKPSRDICQRGTSLTIQCQVDSQVTMMFWYRQQPGQSLTLIATANQGSEATYESGFVIDKFPISRPNLTFSTLTVSNMSPEDSSIYLCSVMTGWEKLFFGSGTQLSVL.